The next 21 T cell receptor beta chains were all read from a single sample in a study of T cell responses to AZD1222 COVID-19 vaccine. TCRdb's copy holds only in-frame clones and misses some; the assay was immunoSEQ multiplex PCR. Of about 190,000 clones listed, 90% to 95% were seen once; the top ten hold roughly 9.8%. The sequences come from peripheral blood, collected on day 0 of AZD1222 vaccination. The receptor source for this set is an adult in good health.

This chain uses TRBV5-4 with TRBJ2-6, with D hard to call. The CDR3 extends over 16 amino acids. With 0 bases removed from V and 2 bases from J, the gap between germline ends came to 9 bases. CDR1 is SGHNT and CDR2 is YYREEE in the germline V gene (reference sequence). The CDR3 DNA reads TGTGCCAGCAGCTTGGCCCGAGGCGCTGGGGCCAACGTCCTGACTTTC. It codes for CASSLARGAGANVLTF.

The J gene is TRBJ2-6, the V gene TRBV7-6; D is perhaps TRBD1 (6 bases). This CDR3 comprises 18 residues. Germline CDR1 is SGHVS and CDR2 is FNYEAQ. The ends were cut back, 1 base at V and 0 bases at J, with 13 bases in the middle. Written as DNA, the CDR3 is TGTGCCAGCAGCTTAGATGGGGGCGCAATCTCTGGGGCCAACGTCCTGACTTTC. This codes for CASSLDGGAISGANVLTF. The variable domain in full, with the rest retrieved from reference TRBV7-6 and TRBJ2-6, is GAGVSQSPRYKVTKRGQDVALRCDPISGHVSLYWYRQALGQGPEFLTYFNYEAQQDKSGLPNDRFSAERPEGSISTLTIQRTEQRDSAMYRCASSLDGGAISGANVLTFGAGSRLTVL.

In its sample, this clone was seen once. V is TRBV19 and J is TRBJ1-2; D might be TRBD1 (5 bases). V was pared by 4 bases and J by 2 bases, with 14 bases between. The germline V gene encodes CDR1 LNHDA and CDR2 SQIVND (reference sequence). CDR3 length: 15 amino acids. In DNA form, the CDR3 reads TGTGCCAGTAGTAAACTCAGGGTAACCAACTATGGCTACACCTTC. Amino acids: CASSKLRVTNYGYTF.

The J gene is TRBJ2-4, the V gene TRBV9; D perhaps matches TRBD2 (5 bases). The CDR3 loop spans 14 amino acids. CDR1 and CDR2 from the germline V gene are SGDLS and YYNGEE. V lost 3 bases, J lost 7 bases, and 14 bases lay in between. CDR3 sequence: CASSAGILSNIQYF. The CDR3 DNA sequence: TGTGCCAGCAGCGCCGGGATCCTCAGTAACATTCAGTACTTC.

The chain has TRBV12-3 or TRBV12-4 and TRBJ2-7; 11 bases fit TRBD1. This CDR3 comprises 13 residues. The ends lost 6 bases at V and 8 bases at J; junction bases unmatched: 6. Here the CDR3 DNA reads TGTGCCAGCAGCCGGGACAGGGGGGACCAGCAGTACTTC. Amino acid sequence: CASSRDRGDQQYF.

This chain uses TRBV7-9 with TRBJ2-1; D remains unclear. V dropped 3 bases and J dropped 9 bases, with 3 bases sitting between them. The CDR3 sequence is 10 residues long. Germline CDR1 and CDR2: SEHNR and FQNEAQ (reference sequence). The CDR3: CASSFSEQFF. The CDR3 coding sequence is TGTGCCAGCAGCTTTAGTGAGCAGTTCTTC. Supplemented by reference TRBV7-9 and TRBJ2-1, the full variable domain reads DTGVSQNPRHKITKRGQNVTFRCDPISEHNRLYWYRQTLGQGPEFLTYFQNEAQLEKSRLLSDRFSAERPKGSFSTLEIQRTEQGDSAMYLCASSFSEQFFGPGTRLTVL.

The chain couples TRBV28 to TRBJ2-1; 10 bases map to TRBD2. J lost 6 bases, V lost 6 bases, and 8 bases had no gene match. This CDR3 has 15 residues. The germline gives CDR1 MDHEN, CDR2 SYDVKM. CDR3 protein: CASRLLAGEFNEQFF. CDR3 bases: TGTGCCAGCAGGTTGCTAGCGGGAGAGTTCAATGAGCAGTTCTTC.

The CDR3 sequence: CASSQFLGTVNQPQHF. The CDR3, as DNA: TGTGCCAGCAGTCAGTTCCTGGGGACAGTTAATCAGCCCCAGCATTTT. V gene TRBV28 combines with J gene TRBJ1-5, with 7 bases aligning to TRBD1. The V gene end was trimmed by 5 bases and the J gene end by 4 bases; junction bases not matched to a gene: 11. Germline CDR1 MDHEN, CDR2 SYDVKM. The CDR3 sequence is 16 residues long.

The chain is built from TRBV11-2 and TRBJ2-7; D is unresolved. V shed 3 bases and J shed 0 bases, with 12 bases lying between them. CDR1 is SGHAT and CDR2 is FQNNGV in the germline V gene. The CDR3 extends over 15 amino acids. This CDR3 is CASSFKAESSYEQYF. The CDR3, as DNA: TGTGCCAGCAGCTTCAAGGCGGAAAGCTCCTACGAGCAGTACTTC.

The rearrangement joins TRBV15 to TRBJ2-5, with D perhaps TRBD1 (6 bases). The germline V gene has CDR1 LNHNV and CDR2 YYDKDF (reference sequence). V was trimmed by 1 base and J by 5 bases, leaving 11 bases between them. The CDR3 contains 14 residues. The CDR3 coding sequence is TGTGCCACCAGCAGAGTCACAGGGATGGAGACCCAGTACTTC. Residues: CATSRVTGMETQYF. Full variable domain (outside the CDR3, taken from reference TRBV15 and TRBJ2-5): DAMVIQNPRYQVTQFGKPVTLSCSQTLNHNVMYWYQQKSSQAPKLLFHYYDKDFNNEADTPDNFQSRRPNTSFCFLDIRSPGLGDTAMYLCATSRVTGMETQYFGPGTRLLVL.

This chain links TRBV30 with TRBJ2-7; 7 bases are a match to TRBD2. There are 13 residues in the CDR3. CDR1 GTSNPN and CDR2 SVGIG come from the germline V gene (reference sequence). The trim removed 3 bases at V and 7 bases at J, leaving 9 bases unmatched. The DNA for the CDR3 is TGTGCCTGGAGCAGAGAAACACTAGCGGAGCAGTACTTC. Translating it yields CAWSRETLAEQYF.

This chain joins TRBV3-1 (or the pseudogene TRBV3-2) and TRBJ2-2; maybe TRBD1 (6 bases). Trimming removed 2 bases at V and 7 bases at J, with 17 bases between. Germline V gene lookup returns CDR1 LGHDT and CDR2 YNNKEL (reference sequence). CDR3 length equals 16 residues. The CDR3 is CASSQPTTGVHGELFF. The DNA for the CDR3 is TGTGCCAGCAGCCAACCCACGACAGGTGTCCACGGGGAGCTGTTTTTT.

J is TRBJ2-3 and V is TRBV6-4; D might be TRBD2 (7 bases). From germline, CDR1 is MRHNA and CDR2 SNTAGT. The CDR3 is 15 residues long. V shed 6 bases and J shed 6 bases, with 19 bases lying between them. CDR3 loop: CASRSAGASPDTQYF. The CDR3 DNA sequence: TGTGCCAGCAGATCTGCGGGGGCCTCCCCCGATACGCAGTATTTT.

J is TRBJ1-2 and V is TRBV19, with 8 bases matching TRBD1. Germline V CDR1 and CDR2: LNHDA, SQIVND (reference sequence). Losses at the gene ends were 9 bases for V and 1 base for J; bases not matched to a gene: 13. CDR3 length: 16 amino acids. CDR3 DNA sequence: TGTGCCAGCCAGGGGGCGAGTTTGTCAGATAACTATGGCTACACCTTC. This translates into CASQGASLSDNYGYTF.

The chain combines TRBV7-9 with TRBJ1-2, with unresolved D. V was cut by 1 base and J by 7 bases, with 13 bases left in between. Germline-derived CDR1 and CDR2 are SEHNR and FQNEAQ (reference sequence). The CDR3 runs 14 residues. CDR3 region: CASSLEVGVGGYTF. The CDR3 region has the DNA TGTGCCAGCAGCTTAGAGGTTGGGGTCGGTGGCTACACCTTC.

The chain joins TRBV7-2 to TRBJ2-6; weak D call: TRBD2 (6 bases). Germline values: CDR1 SGHTA, CDR2 FQGNSA. CDR3 length equals 17 residues. Deletions cut 6 bases from V and 3 bases from J, with 18 bases between. CDR3 sequence (DNA): TGTGCCAGCAGGACCGGGCTAGGCGGGGTTGGGGCCAACGTCCTGACTTTC. It yields the protein CASRTGLGGVGANVLTF.

This chain uses TRBV15 with TRBJ2-7; D not certain. Trimming pared 1 base from V and 0 bases from J, leaving 13 bases between. The CDR3 runs 16 residues. CDR1 is LNHNV and CDR2 is YYDKDF in the germline V gene (reference sequence). The CDR3 reads CATSRVRRSVSYEQYF. CDR3 coding DNA: TGTGCCACCAGCAGAGTCAGACGATCAGTCTCCTACGAGCAGTACTTC.

This chain links TRBV6-2 or TRBV6-3 with TRBJ2-7; maybe TRBD2 (5 bases). The CDR3 is 13 residues long. V shed 6 bases and J shed 4 bases, with 13 bases lying between them. Per germline, CDR1 MNHEY and CDR2 SVGEGT. CDR3 in amino acids: CASSHGEVYEQYF. The CDR3 region has the DNA TGTGCCAGCAGCCACGGGGAAGTTTACGAGCAGTACTTC.

This chain connects TRBV5-4 to TRBJ2-7; D is ambiguous. This CDR3 spans 13 amino acids. From germline, CDR1 is SGHNT and CDR2 YYREEE (reference sequence). Deletions cut 4 bases from V and 3 bases from J, with 11 bases between. CDR3 loop: CASSLSHSYEQYF. The CDR3 coding sequence is TGTGCCAGCAGCCTATCCCACAGCTACGAGCAGTACTTC.

The chain carries TRBV7-3 and TRBJ1-6, with D possibly TRBD1 on 5 matching bases. Trimming pared 4 bases from V and 10 bases from J, leaving 14 bases between. Germline V CDR1 and CDR2: SGHTA, FQGTGA. This CDR3 spans 14 amino acids. CDR3 residues: CASSSDGGISPLHF. The CDR3, as DNA: TGTGCCAGCAGCTCCGACGGGGGTATCTCACCCCTCCACTTT.

This clone was picked up one time. The chain carries TRBV24-1 and TRBJ1-1; the D is unclear. Between the trimmed V and J ends, which lost 1 base and 10 bases, there was a span of 9 bases. The CDR3 is 12 amino acids. Germline CDR1 and CDR2: KGHDR and SFDVKD. The CDR3 bases are TGTGCCACCAGTGATTTAGGGCGTAGAGCTTTCTTT. The encoded protein is CATSDLGRRAFF.